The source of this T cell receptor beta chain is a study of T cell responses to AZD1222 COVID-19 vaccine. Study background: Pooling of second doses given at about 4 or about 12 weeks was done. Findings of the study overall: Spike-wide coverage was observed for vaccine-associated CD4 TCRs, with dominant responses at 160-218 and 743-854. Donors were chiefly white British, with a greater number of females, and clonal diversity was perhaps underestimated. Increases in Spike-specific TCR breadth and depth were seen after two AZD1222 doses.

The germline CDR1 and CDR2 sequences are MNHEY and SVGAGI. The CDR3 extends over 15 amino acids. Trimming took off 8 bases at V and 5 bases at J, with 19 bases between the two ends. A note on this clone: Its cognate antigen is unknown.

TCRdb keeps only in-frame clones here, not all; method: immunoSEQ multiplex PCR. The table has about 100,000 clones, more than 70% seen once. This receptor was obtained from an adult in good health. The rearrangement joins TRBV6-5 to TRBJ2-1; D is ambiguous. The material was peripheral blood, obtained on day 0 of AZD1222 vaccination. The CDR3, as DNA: TGTGCCAGCCCTAAAGGTCCGTTATTTGACAATGAGCAGTTCTTC. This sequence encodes CASPKGPLFDNEQFF.